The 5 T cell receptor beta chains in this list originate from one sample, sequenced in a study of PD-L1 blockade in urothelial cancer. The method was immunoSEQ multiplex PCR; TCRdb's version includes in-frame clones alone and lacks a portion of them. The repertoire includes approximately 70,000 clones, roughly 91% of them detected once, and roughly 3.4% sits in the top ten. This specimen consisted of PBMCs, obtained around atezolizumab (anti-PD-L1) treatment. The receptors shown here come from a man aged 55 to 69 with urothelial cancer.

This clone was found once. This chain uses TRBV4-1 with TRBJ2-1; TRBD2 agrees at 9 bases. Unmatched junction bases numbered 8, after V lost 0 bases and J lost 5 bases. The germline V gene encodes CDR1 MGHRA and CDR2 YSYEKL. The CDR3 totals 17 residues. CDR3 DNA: TGCGCCAGCAGCCAAGATAGGACTAGCGAGTGGAACAATGAGCAGTTCTTC. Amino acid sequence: CASSQDRTSEWNNEQFF.

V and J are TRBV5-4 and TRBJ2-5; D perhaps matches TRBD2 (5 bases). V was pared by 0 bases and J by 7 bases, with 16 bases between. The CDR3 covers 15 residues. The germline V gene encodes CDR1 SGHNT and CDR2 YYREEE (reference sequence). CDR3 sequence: CASSLEGSARVTQYF. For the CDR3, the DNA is TGTGCCAGCAGCTTGGAAGGAAGCGCGAGGGTGACCCAGTACTTC.

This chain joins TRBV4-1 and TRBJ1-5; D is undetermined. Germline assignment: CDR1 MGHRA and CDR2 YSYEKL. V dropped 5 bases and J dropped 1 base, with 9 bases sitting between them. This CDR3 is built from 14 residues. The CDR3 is CASSVEGSNQPQHF. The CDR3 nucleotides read TGCGCCAGCAGCGTGGAGGGAAGCAATCAGCCCCAGCATTTT.

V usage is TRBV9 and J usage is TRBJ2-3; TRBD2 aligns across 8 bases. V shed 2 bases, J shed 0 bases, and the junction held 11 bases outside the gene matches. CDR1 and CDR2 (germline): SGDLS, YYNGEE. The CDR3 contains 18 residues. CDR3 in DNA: TGTGCCAGCAGCGTCTCCCCCGGGACGGGAGGGAGCACAGATACGCAGTATTTT. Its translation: CASSVSPGTGGSTDTQYF.

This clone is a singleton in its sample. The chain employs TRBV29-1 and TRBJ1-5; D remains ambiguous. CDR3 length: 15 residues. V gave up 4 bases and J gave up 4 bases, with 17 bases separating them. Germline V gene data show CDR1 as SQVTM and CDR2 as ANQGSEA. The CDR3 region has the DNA TGCAGCGTTGCCAGCGGATCTACGGGGAATCAGCCCCAGCATTTT. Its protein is CSVASGSTGNQPQHF.